This entry lists 14 T cell receptor beta chains sequenced from one sample in a study of CD8 T cells in ankylosing spondylitis (dated by TCRdb to about 2017). Library preparation was by 5' RACE. Sequencing was carried out with an Illumina HiSeq 2500. TCRdb handled the public reads itself, with Q25 trimming in fastp and clone calling in MiXCR, and kept productive beta chains. Each record represents a unique CDR3 protein, reported with the most common genes and DNA among its rows. In all, the sample holds approximately 220,000 distinct CDR3 sequences, and roughly 24% of those were seen once. 5% to 7.5% of the sample comes from the top ten. Sequencing was done on a sample of blood, either unsorted or a sorted T cell fraction (not recorded which). These receptor sequences come from a male donor with ankylosing spondylitis or in good health (not recorded which).

There are a few counts of this clonotype. The V gene is TRBV6-2 or TRBV6-3, the J gene TRBJ2-7, with D possibly being TRBD2 (5 bases). There are 17 residues in the CDR3. Trimming removed 7 bases at V and 0 bases at J, with 22 bases between. Germline V gene sequence: CDR1 MNHEY, CDR2 SVGEGT. CDR3 in amino acids: CASNNLGLSFGSYEQYF. The CDR3 region has the DNA TGTGCCAGCAATAACCTCGGACTGTCCTTCGGCTCCTACGAGCAGTACTTC.

The chain uses TRBV6-1 and TRBJ2-6, with 9 bases that match TRBD1. In germline, CDR1 is MNHNS, CDR2 SASEGT. The length of the CDR3 is 17 residues. The V and J ends lost 6 bases and 3 bases, in that order; junction bases with no gene match: 9. This CDR3 reads CASSLGTGRDGANVLTF. The CDR3, as DNA: TGTGCCAGCAGCCTTGGGACAGGGAGGGATGGGGCCAACGTCCTGACTTTC.

The table lists this clonotype with many counts. V usage is TRBV5-1 and J usage is TRBJ2-7, with 7 positions matching TRBD2. This CDR3 has 14 residues. The junction had 6 bases not matched to a gene; V was cut back by 4 bases and J by 2 bases. Germline assignment: CDR1 SGHRS and CDR2 YFSETQ. The CDR3 DNA reads as TGCGCCAGCAGCCAAAGAGGACTAGCCTACGAGCAGTACTTC. It encodes CASSQRGLAYEQYF.

The CDR3: CSASPTYYNEQFF. The CDR3 DNA reads TGCAGTGCTAGCCCAACGTACTACAATGAGCAGTTCTTC. The J gene is TRBJ2-1, the V gene TRBV20-1; D ambiguous. This CDR3 comprises 13 residues. Trimming shortened V by 3 bases and J by 3 bases, and 9 bases separated the two germline ends. Germline-derived CDR1 and CDR2 are DFQATT and SNEGSKA (reference sequence).

The chain couples TRBV27 to TRBJ1-2; tentatively, D is TRBD1 (5 bases). This CDR3 is 17 amino acids long. The germline V and J ends were trimmed by 0 bases and 2 bases, with 16 bases remaining between them. Germline lookup yields CDR1 MNHEY and CDR2 SMNVEV (reference sequence). The chain's CDR3 is CASSLSRGLSSNYGYTF. DNA of the CDR3: TGTGCCAGCAGTTTATCTAGGGGCCTGAGTAGCAACTATGGCTACACCTTC.

The chain couples TRBV12-3 or TRBV12-4 to TRBJ2-3; TRBD2 aligns across 12 bases. The CDR3 totals 17 residues. V gave up 1 base and J gave up 5 bases; unmatched junction bases: 7. The CDR3 spells CASSLGRLAGVGDTQYF. The CDR3 nucleotides read TGTGCCAGCAGTTTAGGCCGACTAGCGGGAGTGGGAGATACGCAGTATTTT.

This clonotype was seen only once. The V gene is TRBV3-1, the J gene TRBJ2-1, with D perhaps given as TRBD1 or TRBD2 (8 bases each). This CDR3 is 16 amino acids long. Germline CDR1 reads LGHDT; CDR2 reads YNNKEL (reference sequence). Between the trimmed V and J ends, which lost 7 bases and 9 bases, there was a span of 25 bases. CDR3 protein: CASTYRGSSGSGEQFF. CDR3 nucleotides: TGTGCCAGCACCTACAGGGGGTCCAGCGGGAGTGGTGAGCAGTTCTTC.

This clonotype occurred many times. The chain combines TRBV28 with TRBJ2-7; TRBD1 or TRBD2 may be the D gene (6 bases each). Trimming removed 6 bases at V and 4 bases at J, with 25 bases between. This CDR3 contains 17 residues. Germline V gene sequence: CDR1 MDHEN, CDR2 SYDVKM. CDR3 loop: CASSLFRGLPRLYEQYF. The DNA of the CDR3 is TGTGCCAGCAGCCTATTCCGGGGGCTACCTAGACTGTACGAGCAGTACTTC.

This clonotype was recorded a few times. The CDR3, as DNA: TGTGCCAGCAGCTTGGAATCAGAGTACTTAGATACGCAGTATTTT. Translating gives CASSLESEYLDTQYF. This chain connects TRBV5-5 to TRBJ2-3; no clear D. CDR1 SGHKS and CDR2 YYEKEE come from the germline V gene (reference sequence). The CDR3 sequence is 15 residues long. The ends were cut back, 0 bases at V and 5 bases at J, with 13 bases in the middle.

V gene TRBV10-3 combines with J gene TRBJ2-3, with 14 nucleotides matching TRBD2. The CDR3 length is 17 residues. The V segment lost 6 bases and the J segment 1 base; nucleotides outside the gene matches: 6. Looked up from germline, CDR1 is ENHRY and CDR2 is SYGVKD. The CDR3 loop is CAIRPGLAGVGTDTQYF. CDR3 coding DNA: TGTGCCATCAGGCCGGGACTAGCGGGAGTTGGCACAGATACGCAGTATTTT.

A note on this clonotype: A much bigger clone sits one base away, suggesting this may be a read error. The chain is built from TRBV7-3 and TRBJ1-1; D is unclear. Trimming took 4 bases from V and 0 from J, leaving 6 bases between them. The CDR3 consists of 13 residues. CDR1 is SGHTA, CDR2 FQGTGA, per germline. For the CDR3, the DNA is TGTGCCAGCAGCTCACAGTTGAACACTGAAGCTTTCTTT. Translating gives CASSSQLNTEAFF.

This chain joins TRBV20-1 and TRBJ2-3, with 10 positions matching TRBD2. The germline gives CDR1 DFQATT, CDR2 SNEGSKA (reference sequence). V shed 3 bases and J 5 bases; nucleotides not matched to a gene: 8. There are 15 residues in the CDR3. The CDR3 coding sequence is TGCAGTGCTAGTAGGCTAGCGGGAGCGGTAGATACGCAGTATTTT. Translated, it gives CSASRLAGAVDTQYF.

This clonotype has a count of ten or more. The V and J genes are TRBV5-1 and TRBJ2-2; weak D call: TRBD1 (5 bases). The V and J ends lost 5 bases and 4 bases respectively, with 15 bases between them. From germline, CDR1 is SGHRS and CDR2 YFSETQ. The CDR3 runs to 15 residues. In nucleotides, the CDR3 is TGCGCCAGCAGGAGTTTTAGGGGCACCACCGGGGAGCTGTTTTTT. Translation gives CASRSFRGTTGELFF.

This clonotype was seen at least ten times. The chain links TRBV5-1 to TRBJ1-1; no firm D call. Looked up from germline, CDR1 is SGHRS and CDR2 is YFSETQ. There are 13 residues in the CDR3. Trimming shortened V by 6 bases and J by 0 bases, and 9 bases separated the two germline ends. The CDR3 nucleotides are TGCGCCAGCACCCAAGGACTGAACACTGAAGCTTTCTTT. It specifies CASTQGLNTEAFF.